A single sample is the source of the 17 T cell receptor beta chains below, sequenced in a study of cytomegalovirus exposure and HLA in healthy donors. PCR was performed using 60 Vbeta and 13 Jbeta primers. Sequencing used immunoSEQ multiplex PCR; TCRdb keeps in-frame clones, though not all of them. The profile covers tens of thousands of clones, with roughly 76% appearing a single time and about 7.6% taken by the ten largest. Sequencing was done on a sample of PBMCs. Every receptor here comes from a man in his sixties in good health and CMV-seropositive.

V usage is TRBV2 and J usage is TRBJ1-1, with 10 bases matching TRBD1. V shed 6 bases, J shed 3 bases, and the junction held 16 bases outside the gene matches. Looked up from germline, CDR1 is SNHLY and CDR2 is FYNNEI. The CDR3 is made up of 18 amino acids. The CDR3 DNA sequence: TGTGCCAGCAGGACCCATACGCGACAGGGGGCGAGGGACACTGAAGCTTTCTTT. This sequence encodes CASRTHTRQGARDTEAFF.

The rearrangement uses TRBV2 and TRBJ1-6; D remains ambiguous. The CDR3 covers 14 residues. Trimming left V 1 base short and J 2 bases short, with 3 bases between. CDR1 is SNHLY, CDR2 FYNNEI, per germline. The CDR3 region is CASSEGTYNSPLHF. CDR3 nucleotides: TGTGCCAGCAGTGAAGGTACCTATAATTCACCCCTCCACTTT.

The chain's CDR3 is CASSHVGDNQPQHF. For the CDR3, the DNA is TGTGCCAGCAGCCACGTAGGGGACAATCAGCCCCAGCATTTT. The chain couples TRBV14 to TRBJ1-5, with TRBD1 as a possible D gene (5 bases). The CDR3 is made up of 14 amino acids. Germline-derived CDR1 and CDR2 are SGHDN and FVKESK. V dropped 3 bases and J dropped 3 bases, with 9 bases sitting between them. The complete variable domain, with remaining parts taken from reference TRBV14 and TRBJ1-5, reads EAGVTQFPSHSVIEKGQTVTLRCDPISGHDNLYWYRRVMGKEIKFLLHFVKESKQDESGMPNNRFLAERTGGTYSTLKVQPAELEDSGVYFCASSHVGDNQPQHFGDGTRLSIL.

The V gene is TRBV6-1, the J gene TRBJ1-2; 8 bases are shared with TRBD1. With 10 bases clipped from V and 0 bases from J, the junction kept 7 bases outside the gene matches. CDR1 and CDR2 (germline): MNHNS, SASEGT. This CDR3 region has 14 residues. CDR3 nucleotide sequence: TGTGCCACCACTTCGGACAGGGCTAACTATGGCTACACCTTC. Translating gives CATTSDRANYGYTF.

The chain has TRBV6-5 and TRBJ2-1, with 7 bases lining up with TRBD1. The CDR3 runs 15 residues. The V and J ends lost 2 bases and 5 bases, in that order; junction bases with no gene match: 6. Germline V lookup: CDR1 MNHEY, CDR2 SVGAGI. The CDR3: CASSYGAGGDNEQFF. CDR3 bases: TGTGCCAGCAGTTACGGCGCAGGGGGAGACAATGAGCAGTTCTTC.

The chain employs TRBV5-1 and TRBJ2-1; 7 bases align to TRBD2. V lost 3 bases, J lost 4 bases, and 7 bases stayed unmatched. Per germline, CDR1 SGHRS and CDR2 YFSETQ. The CDR3 has 15 amino acids. This chain's CDR3 is CASSYLAEDYNEQFF. In nucleotides, the CDR3 is TGCGCCAGCAGCTATCTAGCGGAAGATTACAATGAGCAGTTCTTC.

The V and J genes are TRBV27 and TRBJ1-5; D not certain. Germline V gene lookup returns CDR1 MNHEY and CDR2 SMNVEV (reference sequence). The CDR3 length is 13 residues. V was trimmed by 3 bases and J by 2 bases, leaving 5 bases between them. The CDR3, as DNA: TGTGCCAGCAGTTTCGGGGGCAATCAGCCCCAGCATTTT. It encodes CASSFGGNQPQHF.

This clone was observed a single time. Mismatch with germline at one junction end may stem from a read error. The CDR3 loop reads CASSPQPVTYNERFF. The CDR3 nucleotides are TGTGCCAGCAGCCCCCAGCCGGTTACCTACAATGAGCGGTTCTTC. The chain links TRBV11-2 to TRBJ2-1; D is unresolved. The CDR3 is 15 residues long. In germline, CDR1 is SGHAT, CDR2 FQNNGV.

This clone occurred a few times. The chain carries TRBV6-1 and TRBJ1-5; 7 bases match TRBD1. Germline CDR1 and CDR2: MNHNS and SASEGT. With 1 base clipped from V and 4 bases from J, the junction kept 13 bases outside the gene matches. The CDR3 has 18 residues. CDR3 loop: CASSEGRTGGYGNQPQHF. The DNA of the CDR3 is TGTGCCAGCAGTGAAGGGCGGACAGGCGGCTACGGGAATCAGCCCCAGCATTTT.

The chain couples TRBV11-3 to TRBJ2-2; 10 positions agree with TRBD1. The J segment lost 8 bases and the V segment lost 5 bases, leaving 11 bases of the junction unmatched. The CDR3 consists of 16 residues. The germline V gene encodes CDR1 SGHNT and CDR2 YENEEA. For the CDR3, the DNA is TGTGCCAGCAGCCAAATGGGACAGGGGCTGTCGGGGGAGCTGTTTTTT. Amino acid sequence: CASSQMGQGLSGELFF.

The CDR3 spells CAIRGTGGAETQYF. In DNA, the CDR3 is TGTGCCATCAGGGGGACAGGGGGCGCGGAGACCCAGTACTTC. J is TRBJ2-5 and V is TRBV10-3, with 12 bases aligning to TRBD1. V shed 6 bases, J shed 5 bases, and the junction held 4 bases outside the gene matches. The CDR3 covers 14 residues. Germline CDR1 and CDR2: ENHRY and SYGVKD.

As regards this clone: A junction end diverges from the germline sequence, so it may reflect a read error. The J gene is TRBJ1-2, the V gene TRBV10-2; D is unclear. This CDR3 spans 14 amino acids. Germline lookup yields CDR1 WSHSY and CDR2 SAAADI. CDR3 nucleotides: TGTGCCAGCAGTTACGGAGGACCTAACTATGGCTACACCTTC. Residues: CASSYGGPNYGYTF.

The rearrangement links TRBV2 to TRBJ2-4, with TRBD2 identical over 10 bases. This CDR3 has 16 residues. In germline, CDR1 is SNHLY, CDR2 FYNNEI. Unmatched junction bases numbered 5, after V lost 6 bases and J lost 0 bases. CDR3: CASRASSGGAKNIQYF. CDR3 in DNA: TGTGCCAGCAGGGCCTCTAGCGGGGGAGCCAAAAACATTCAGTACTTC.

The chain uses TRBV5-1 and TRBJ2-7; 8 bases line up with TRBD1. With V trimmed by 0 bases and J by 5 bases, 4 bases remained unmatched. Germline V gene lookup returns CDR1 SGHRS and CDR2 YFSETQ. This CDR3 has 14 amino acids. In nucleotides, the CDR3 is TGCGCCAGCAGCTTGGGGACAGGGACGGACGAGCAGTACTTC. Translating gives CASSLGTGTDEQYF.

The chain joins TRBV5-4 to TRBJ2-7; 10 bases are a match to TRBD1. The CDR3 is 12 residues long. Germline trimming cut 4 bases from V and 5 bases from J; bases unmatched to any gene: 0. The germline V gene encodes CDR1 SGHNT and CDR2 YYREEE (reference sequence). CDR3 nucleotide sequence: TGTGCCAGCAGCGGGACAGGGGACGAGCAGTACTTC. Amino acids: CASSGTGDEQYF.

The chain carries TRBV2 and TRBJ2-6, with a tentative D call TRBD2 (5 bases). The V gene lost 6 bases and the J gene lost 0 bases, with 9 bases spanning the gap. The CDR3 consists of 15 residues. Germline CDR1 is SNHLY and CDR2 is FYNNEI. The CDR3 protein is CASSASGSGANVLTF. The CDR3, as DNA: TGTGCCAGCAGCGCGAGCGGCTCTGGGGCCAACGTCCTGACTTTC. The whole variable domain, filled in from reference TRBV2 and TRBJ2-6, reads EPEVTQTPSHQVTQMGQEVILRCVPISNHLYFYWYRQILGQKVEFLVSFYNNEISEKSEIFDDQFSVERPDGSNFTLKIRSTKLEDSAMYFCASSASGSGANVLTFGAGSRLTVL.

This clone appeared once. V is TRBV7-6 and J is TRBJ1-5; D call uncertain. The CDR3 extends over 17 amino acids. The V gene lost 1 base and the J gene lost 0 bases, with 13 bases spanning the gap. Germline CDR1 and CDR2: SGHVS and FNYEAQ. CDR3 in DNA: TGTGCCAGCAGCTTAGGTGGTACAGTAACTAGCAATCAGCCCCAGCATTTT. This sequence encodes CASSLGGTVTSNQPQHF.